One and the same sample provided the 6 T cell receptor beta chains below, sequenced in a study of blood T cells in healthy people across ages (dated by TCRdb to between 2014 and 2016). Library preparation used 5' RACE. The reads were generated on an Illumina HiSeq 2500. A second PCR of roughly 7 to 11 cycles was run with a J-beta primer mix and a sample-barcoded 5' primer. The public reads were run again by TCRdb, first through fastp at Q25 and then through MiXCR, and only productive beta chains were kept. Rows matching on CDR3 protein sequence are summarized as one entry with the most common DNA and genes. For this sample the table gives 780,000 or so distinct CDR3 sequences, of which roughly three fifths were detected only once. Roughly 24% of the sample rests with the top ten. The sample consisted of blood. The receptors stem from a man in his forties in good health.

The genes are TRBV7-6 and TRBJ2-5; TRBD2 agrees at 14 bases. Trimming removed 3 bases from V and 1 base from J; junction bases left unmatched: 7. The germline V gene has CDR1 SGHVS and CDR2 FNYEAQ. The CDR3 extends over 18 amino acids. The CDR3 DNA sequence: TGTGCCAGCAGCTTTCCGGGACTAGCGGGGGCGTTCCAAGAGACCCAGTACTTC. It codes for CASSFPGLAGAFQETQYF.

V gene TRBV20-1 combines with J gene TRBJ2-7; D unresolved. The CDR3 totals 13 residues. Trimming left V 4 bases short and J 2 bases short, with 12 bases between. Germline assignment: CDR1 DFQATT and CDR2 SNEGSKA (reference sequence). The CDR3 reads CSATPQRTYEQYF. The CDR3, as DNA: TGCAGTGCTACACCCCAACGGACCTACGAGCAGTACTTC.

The chain employs TRBV7-2 and TRBJ1-1, with unresolved D. The ends were cut back, 1 base at V and 3 bases at J, with 6 bases in the middle. CDR3 length: 13 residues. Germline V gene data show CDR1 as SGHTA and CDR2 as FQGNSA. CDR3 in DNA: TGTGCCAGCAGCTTAGACCGGTACACTGAAGCTTTCTTT. Its protein product is CASSLDRYTEAFF.

The chain has TRBV5-5 and TRBJ2-3; the D is unclear. Trimming left V 3 bases short and J 4 bases short, with 15 bases between. The CDR3 totals 15 residues. CDR1 is SGHKS, CDR2 YYEKEE, per germline (reference sequence). DNA for the CDR3: TGTGCCAGCAGCTCAATCGGACCTCCCTCAGATACGCAGTATTTT. This gives the protein CASSSIGPPSDTQYF.

This clonotype was detected only a few times. The chain carries TRBV25-1 and TRBJ2-5, with D possibly TRBD1 on 5 matching bases. V was pared by 3 bases and J by 5 bases, with 10 bases between. Germline V gene lookup returns CDR1 MGHDK and CDR2 SYGVNS. This CDR3 has 13 residues. CDR3 residues: CASSDWGWETQYF. CDR3 nucleotides: TGTGCCAGCAGTGATTGGGGCTGGGAGACCCAGTACTTC. Combining the CDR3 with reference TRBV25-1 and TRBJ2-5 gives the whole variable domain EADIYQTPRYLVIGTGKKITLECSQTMGHDKMYWYQQDPGMELHLIHYSYGVNSTEKGDLSSESTVSRIRTEHFPLTLESARPSHTSQYLCASSDWGWETQYFGPGTRLLVL.

This clonotype turned up a few times. The chain joins TRBV7-2 to TRBJ2-3; TRBD2 matches at 11 bases. The CDR3 is made up of 15 amino acids. J lost 5 bases, V lost 5 bases, and 6 bases had no gene match. Per the germline V gene, CDR1 is SGHTA and CDR2 is FQGNSA. CDR3 bases: TGTGCCAGCAGCCTTACTAGCGGGAGAGGAGATACGCAGTATTTT. This gives the protein CASSLTSGRGDTQYF.